This T cell receptor beta chain was found in a study of control samples from healthy donors and cancer patients. The repertoire was sequenced with immunoSEQ multiplex PCR; TCRdb's copy has only in-frame clones and lacks some. Found here are 130,000 or so clones, 85% to 95% of them singletons; the top ten hold more than 13%. The TCR originated in a man aged 60-69 years with colorectal cancer. Sequences were obtained from PBMCs.

The CDR3 nucleotides read TGTGCCAGCAGCCCCCGTACGGCGGTCAACTATGGCTACACCTTC. Amino acid sequence: CASSPRTAVNYGYTF. This chain connects TRBV7-9 to TRBJ1-2, with D unresolved. This CDR3 spans 15 amino acids. The V end was cut by 5 bases, the J end by 2 bases, with 15 bases between. Germline V gene lookup returns CDR1 SEHNR and CDR2 FQNEAQ (reference sequence).